This T cell receptor (beta chain) is drawn from a study of cytomegalovirus exposure and HLA in healthy donors. Study conclusions and caveats: Common viral pathogens seemed, in a later analysis, to connect with several of the most significant clusters.

V trimming: 0 bases; J trimming: 4 bases; junction bases outside the gene matches: 10. The length of the CDR3 is 17 residues. Germline values: CDR1 SGHDT, CDR2 YYEEEE. Points on this clone: Antigen specificity is unknown.

The PCR made use of 60 Vbeta and 13 Jbeta primers. Assay: immunoSEQ multiplex PCR; the TCRdb copy retains only in-frame clones and omits some. The data show approximately 260,000 clones, approximately 85% seen once. This receptor was taken from a woman aged 40 to 49 in good health and CMV-seropositive. Sequenced: PBMCs. The genes are TRBV5-6 and TRBJ2-1; TRBD1 agrees at 7 bases. The CDR3 loop is CASSLAGRGTLYNEQFF. CDR3 nucleotides: TGTGCCAGCAGCTTGGCCGGCAGGGGGACCCTTTACAATGAGCAGTTCTTC.